This TCR beta chain was recovered during a study of blood T cell repertoires in COVID-19. With 4 bases removed from V and 4 bases from J, the gap between germline ends came to 10 bases. The CDR3 length is 14 residues. CDR1 is MNHEY and CDR2 is SMNVEV in the germline V gene (reference sequence). Assay used: immunoSEQ multiplex PCR; TCRdb lists only in-frame clones, some missing. This table holds tens of thousands of clones, 85% to 90% found once. The sample was peripheral blood. The chain employs TRBV27 and TRBJ2-2, with TRBD2 as a possible D gene (5 bases). This clonotype was sampled from a man older than 75 with active COVID-19. The CDR3 coding sequence is TGTGCCAGCAGTTCACAGAGCGGCACCGGGGAGCTGTTTTTT. This translates into CASSSQSGTGELFF.